This T cell receptor beta chain is drawn from a study of shared clonotypes between healthy human individuals. Comment on this clone: Its antigen is currently unknown.

Original processing methods: Junction-only immunoSEQ data arrived without quality scores, meaning filtering differed. Sequenced by immunoSEQ multiplex PCR; TCRdb stores in-frame clones only, minus some. V and J calls and clone size come straight from that table; D and trimming were deduced from the DNA. The top ten clones hold approximately 0.06% of a sample with approximately 500,000 clones, approximately 95% of them seen once. CDR1 and CDR2 from the germline V gene are LNHDA and SQIVND (reference sequence). The CDR3 extends over 14 amino acids. Trimming shortened V by 6 bases and J by 7 bases, and 16 bases separated the two germline ends. Regarding the study as a whole: Non-shared clonotypes had lower generation probabilities than clonotypes shared by all four sorted-subset donors.

Sequencing was performed on naive CD4+ T cells sorted from blood. Noted subset: CD45RA+ positively selected. The genes are TRBV19 and TRBJ2-1, with D possibly being TRBD2 (5 bases). The clonotype originates from a woman aged 25 to 39 in good health. The CDR3: CASRGPGISNEQFF. The DNA of the CDR3 is TGTGCCAGTAGAGGGCCGGGGATTAGTAATGAGCAGTTCTTC.